The present T cell receptor (beta chain) was sequenced within a study of T cells in localized non-small cell lung cancer. In this sample, this clone is large. As yet, its antigen is unknown. Study-wide results and caveats: Density of T cells in blood, when higher, went with longer overall survival. Maximal T cell clonality occurred in uninvolved adjacent lung, with tumor ranking below it. A single tumor region was sequenced, leaving heterogeneity possible.

Sequencing used immunoSEQ multiplex PCR; TCRdb keeps in-frame clones, though not all of them. Counted here are 31,000 or so clones, roughly 88% occurring once; the ten biggest clones make up around 4.2%. The sample here was peripheral blood mononuclear cells, taken before any cancer treatment. This TCR was recovered from a woman aged 35 to 75 with stage III lung adenocarcinoma.

The CDR3 region has the DNA TGTGCCAGCAGTTACACAGACAGGGGGGAAGGCTACACCTTC. Residues: CASSYTDRGEGYTF. The gene calls are TRBV6-5 and TRBJ1-2; 9 nucleotides agree with TRBD1. Germline assignment: CDR1 MNHEY and CDR2 SVGAGI. This CDR3 has 14 amino acids. Trimming removed 2 bases from V and 8 bases from J; junction bases left unmatched: 6.